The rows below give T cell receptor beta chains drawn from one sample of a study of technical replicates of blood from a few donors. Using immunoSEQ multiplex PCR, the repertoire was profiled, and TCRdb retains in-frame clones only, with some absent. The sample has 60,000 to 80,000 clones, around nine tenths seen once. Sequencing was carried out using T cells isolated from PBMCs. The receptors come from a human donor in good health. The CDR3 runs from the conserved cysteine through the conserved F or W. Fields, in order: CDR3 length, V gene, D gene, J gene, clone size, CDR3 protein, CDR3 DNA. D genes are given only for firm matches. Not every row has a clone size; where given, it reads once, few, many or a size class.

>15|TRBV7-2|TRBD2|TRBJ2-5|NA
CASSLMARETETQYF
TGTGCCAGCAGCTTAATGGCGCGGGAGACTGAGACCCAGTACTTC
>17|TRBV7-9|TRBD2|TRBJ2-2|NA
CASSLAALAGQPGELFF
TGTGCCAGCAGCTTAGCGGCTCTAGCGGGGCAGCCCGGGGAGCTGTTTTTT
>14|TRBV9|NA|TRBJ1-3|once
CASSDGFSGNTIYF
TGTGCCAGCAGCGACGGGTTCTCTGGAAACACCATATATTTT
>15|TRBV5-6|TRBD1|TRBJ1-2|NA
CASSFSGTENYGYTF
TGTGCCAGCAGCTTTTCCGGGACAGAGAACTATGGCTACACCTTC
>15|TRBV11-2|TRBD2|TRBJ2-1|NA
CASSLASGSYNEQFF
TGTGCCAGCAGCTTAGCTAGCGGCTCCTACAATGAGCAGTTCTTC
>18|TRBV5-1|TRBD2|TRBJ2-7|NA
CASSLELAGGPSSYEQYF
TGCGCCAGCAGCTTGGAGCTAGCGGGAGGTCCTAGCTCCTACGAGCAGTACTTC
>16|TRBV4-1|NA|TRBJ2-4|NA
CASSQDPRVAKNIQYF
TGCGCCAGCAGCCAAGATCCGCGAGTAGCCAAAAACATTCAGTACTTC
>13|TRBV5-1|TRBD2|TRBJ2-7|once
CASMRAGGYEQYF
TGCGCCAGCATGAGGGCGGGGGGCTACGAGCAGTACTTC
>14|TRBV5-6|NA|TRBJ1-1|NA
CASSLGEGFPEAFF
TGTGCCAGCAGCCTAGGGGAGGGATTTCCTGAAGCTTTCTTT
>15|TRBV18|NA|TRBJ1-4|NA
CASSPRQEINEKLFF
TGTGCCAGCTCACCGAGACAGGAGATAAATGAAAAACTGTTTTTT
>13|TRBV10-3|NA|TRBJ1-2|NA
CAISEDSVYGYTF
TGTGCCATCAGTGAGGACAGCGTCTATGGCTACACCTTC
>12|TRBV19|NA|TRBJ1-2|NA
CASSYGNYGYTF
TGTGCCAGTAGTTACGGTAACTATGGCTACACCTTC